The clone carrying this T cell receptor beta chain was recorded a few times. Its cognate antigen is unknown. V lost 6 bases to trimming and J lost 2 bases, with 15 bases between them. Germline loops: CDR1 SEHNR, CDR2 FQNEAQ (reference sequence). The CDR3 has 15 residues. The data were taken from a study of T-cell memory formation after mild COVID-19. Notes on the study in general: Nothing showed for sure that second-wave clones peaking on day 37 were SARS-CoV-2 specific. Clones that contracted from day 15 to 85 were balanced CD4/CD8, while later expanders leaned CD4+. CM and EM subsets held most contracting CD4+ clones; EMRA held CD8+ ones.

Constant-segment primers were used for 5'RACE, and the resulting TCR alpha and TCR beta cDNA libraries carried sample barcodes and UMIs. TCRdb redid the calling of the 5' RACE reads with MiXCR, one entry per CDR3 protein. The sample lists about 320,000 distinct CDR3 sequences; roughly an eighth were seen once. The J gene is TRBJ2-3, the V gene TRBV7-9, with D possibly matching TRBD2 (6 bases). Source material: PBMCs or a T cell subset sorted from them (not recorded which). This sequence originates from a man between 18 and 35 years old who had mild COVID-19 (a few samples of this study predate the infection). Cell type and time point are not known. As DNA, the CDR3 is TGTGCCAGCAGACAACGGGGGACCCCCACAGATACGCAGTATTTT. This gives the protein CASRQRGTPTDTQYF.